This T cell receptor (beta chain) was observed in a study of long-term antiretroviral therapy in people with HIV. V shed 0 bases and J shed 2 bases, with 10 bases lying between them. The germline V gene encodes CDR1 GTSNPN and CDR2 SVGIG (reference sequence). The CDR3 consists of 15 residues. The libraries were made with immunoSEQ v3.0 at survey level. Profiling relied on immunoSEQ multiplex PCR, and the TCRdb table lists in-frame clones only, not all of them. Of fewer than 25,000 clones listed, about 86% were seen once; the top ten hold approximately 15%. Study findings and constraints: Although diversity increased after ART, it remained lower than in transplant donor controls. Pre-ART-expanded clones dominated the repertoire at all time points.

Comments on this clone: Its target is unknown.

Every one of the participants with HIV received treatment in the United States. Every specimen held between about 0.9-11 million cryopreserved PBMC. These were thawed and washed before DNA extraction. The rearrangement uses TRBV30 and TRBJ2-2; no firm D call. This specimen was unsorted PBMCs, taken 1.2 years after starting antiretroviral therapy. The clonotype comes from a man aged 50-60 years with HIV. The CDR3, as DNA: TGTGCCTGGAGTGTAAAAATGGGAAACACCGGGGAGCTGTTTTTT. Its protein is CAWSVKMGNTGELFF.